This TCR beta chain was sequenced in a study of T-cell reconstitution after alpha-beta-depleted transplantation in children. This clonotype was counted only a few times. Its matching antigen is unknown. V gave up 1 base and J gave up 3 bases; unmatched junction bases: 6. Looked up from germline, CDR1 is SGHVS and CDR2 is FQNEAQ. The CDR3 runs to 16 residues. For TCRbeta, the library was prepared with unique molecular identifiers. TCRdb re-analysed the PCR reads in MiXCR, keeping a single row per CDR3 protein. This table has approximately 500,000 distinct CDR3 sequences, more than 20% appearing once. General study findings and limits: Diversity of TCRbeta at day 60 was high in some patients, arising from surviving recipient T cells and thymic progenitors. At around two months after transplant, the alpha-beta T cells were reportedly derived from several hundred expanded clones that came from non-depleted graft cells. T-cell numbers and diversity one year post-transplant derived largely from freshly generated T cells.

This sequence originates from a boy under three years old with Wiskott-Aldrich syndrome, due to receive a stem cell transplant. The sequenced sample was PBMCs, obtained before TCRalphabeta/CD19-depleted stem cell transplant. The chain couples TRBV7-8 to TRBJ2-1; 7 bases are shared with TRBD2. The CDR3 DNA sequence: TGTGCCAGCAGCTTAGAGCCGCTAGCGGACTACAATGAGCAGTTCTTC. Translated, it gives CASSLEPLADYNEQFF.